The T cell receptor beta chain under discussion was sequenced for a study of T cell responses to AZD1222 COVID-19 vaccine. Study findings and constraints: Spike-specific TCR breadth and depth went up after people got two AZD1222 doses.

With respect to this clone: No antigen is known for it.

Generated by immunoSEQ multiplex PCR, the TCRdb table keeps only in-frame clones and is missing some. This sample has fewer than 150,000 clones, with about 93% found just once. Sequenced material: peripheral blood, taken 28 days after the second AZD1222 dose. This TCR came from an adult who received the AZD1222 COVID-19 vaccine.

CDR3 bases: TGTGCCAGCAGTTTCCCAGGGGGCGCCGAGCAGTACTTC. Its translation: CASSFPGGAEQYF. V and J are TRBV27 and TRBJ2-7; 8 nucleotides align to TRBD1. The CDR3 extends over 13 amino acids. V lost 3 bases to trimming and J lost 6 bases; unmatched junction nucleotides: 4. Per germline, CDR1 MNHEY and CDR2 SMNVEV (reference sequence).